These T cell receptor beta chains were read from a single sample in a study of control samples from healthy donors and cancer patients. TCRdb's copy holds only in-frame clones and misses some; the assay was immunoSEQ multiplex PCR. The repertoire holds approximately 51,000 clones, with 75% to 90% as singletons. Sequencing was performed on blood. All receptors come from a man in his sixties or seventies in good health. The CDR3 runs from the conserved cysteine through the conserved F or W. D genes are given only for firm matches. Clone size is shown for a subset of rows, as once, few, many or a class of expanded clone.

clone size	J gene	D gene	V gene	CDR3 protein	CDR3 DNA
NA	TRBJ2-7	TRBD1	TRBV11-2	CASSWLRDRTYEQYF	TGTGCCAGCAGCTGGCTACGGGACAGGACCTACGAGCAGTACTTC
once	TRBJ2-3	TRBD2	TRBV5-1	CASRDRREGDTQYF	TGCGCCAGCAGGGATCGGCGGGAGGGAGATACGCAGTATTTT
NA	TRBJ2-3	NA	TRBV6-4	CAGSGEQGRADTQYF	TGTGCCGGCTCTGGGGAACAGGGACGGGCAGATACGCAGTATTTT
NA	TRBJ2-2	NA	TRBV19	CASRRAVPRNTGELFF	TGTGCCAGTAGGAGGGCCGTCCCCCGAAACACCGGGGAGCTGTTTTTT
NA	TRBJ1-2	NA	TRBV5-4	CASSLLMAGLWEGYTF	TGTGCCAGCAGCTTGTTGATGGCAGGGCTCTGGGAGGGCTACACCTTC
NA	TRBJ2-7	TRBD2	TRBV5-1	CASSSAPAGEYEQYF	TGCGCCAGCAGCTCGGCCCCCGCGGGGGAATACGAGCAGTACTTC
NA	TRBJ1-2	NA	TRBV19	CASSSSADGYGYTF	TGTGCCAGTAGTTCATCCGCGGACGGCTATGGCTACACCTTC
few	TRBJ1-4	NA	TRBV19	CASRPRGVFGEKLFF	TGTGCCAGTAGACCCCGAGGGGTCTTCGGTGAAAAACTGTTTTTT
NA	TRBJ1-1	NA	TRBV11-3	CASSTAEQGKYAFF	TGTGCCAGCAGCACAGCGGAGCAGGGAAAGTACGCTTTCTTT
NA	TRBJ2-1	TRBD1	TRBV6-1	CASSERAGGYNEQFF	TGTGCCAGCAGTGAAAGGGCAGGGGGCTACAATGAGCAGTTCTTC
NA	TRBJ2-1	TRBD2	TRBV7-9	CASSPGLAENNEQFF	TGTGCCAGCAGCCCCGGGCTAGCGGAAAACAATGAGCAGTTCTTC
NA	TRBJ1-6	TRBD1	TRBV5-1	CASSLDDRGVSPLHF	TGCGCCAGCAGCTTGGACGACAGGGGAGTTTCACCCCTCCACTTT
few	TRBJ1-3	NA	TRBV28	CASLRVSSGNTIYF	TGTGCCAGCCTTAGGGTGAGCTCTGGAAACACCATATATTTT
NA	TRBJ1-6	TRBD1	TRBV6-5	CASSWGTGPNSPLHF	TGTGCCAGCAGCTGGGGGACAGGCCCTAATTCACCCCTCCACTTT
NA	TRBJ1-1	TRBD1	TRBV5-1	CASSQGQGVTEAFF	TGCGCCAGCAGCCAGGGACAGGGGGTAACTGAAGCTTTCTTT
few	TRBJ2-7	NA	TRBV5-1	CASSLDRGEQYF	TGCGCCAGCAGCTTGGATCGGGGGGAGCAGTACTTC
NA	TRBJ1-2	NA	TRBV18	CASSPNSDRQLYFYGYTF	TGTGCCAGCTCACCTAATTCGGACAGACAGTTATATTTCTATGGCTACACCTTC